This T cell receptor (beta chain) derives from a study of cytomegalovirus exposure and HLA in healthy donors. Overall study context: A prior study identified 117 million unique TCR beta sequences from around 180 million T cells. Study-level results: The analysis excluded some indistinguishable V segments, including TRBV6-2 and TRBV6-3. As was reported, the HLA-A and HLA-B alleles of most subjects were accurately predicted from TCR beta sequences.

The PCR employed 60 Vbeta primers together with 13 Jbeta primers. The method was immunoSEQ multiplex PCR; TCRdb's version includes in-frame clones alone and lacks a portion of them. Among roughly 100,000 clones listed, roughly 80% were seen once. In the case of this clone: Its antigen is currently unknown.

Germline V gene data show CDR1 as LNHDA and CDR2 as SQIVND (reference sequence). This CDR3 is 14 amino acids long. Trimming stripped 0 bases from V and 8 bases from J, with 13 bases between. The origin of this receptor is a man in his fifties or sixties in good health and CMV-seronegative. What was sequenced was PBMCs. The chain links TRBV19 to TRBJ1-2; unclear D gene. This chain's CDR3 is CASSIDLRSGGYTF. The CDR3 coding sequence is TGTGCCAGTAGTATAGATCTAAGGTCAGGCGGCTACACCTTC.